Each of the 28 T cell receptor beta chains below was sequenced from the same sample in a study of CD8+ T cells in alopecia areata. The sequencing template was cDNA reverse transcribed from extracted RNA. Assay used: immunoSEQ multiplex PCR; TCRdb lists only in-frame clones, some missing. The sample consists of over 100,000 clones, almost 50% of them appearing once. The sample in question was CD8+ T cells sorted from blood, obtained at week 0. These receptors were obtained from a human donor with alopecia areata.

This chain joins TRBV20-1 and TRBJ2-5; no reliable D call. Germline CDR1 reads DFQATT; CDR2 reads SNEGSKA (reference sequence). This CDR3 comprises 11 residues. The germline V and J ends were trimmed by 3 bases and 2 bases, with 4 bases remaining between them. CDR3 loop: CSASLQETQYF. The CDR3 DNA sequence: TGCAGTGCTAGTCTACAAGAGACCCAGTACTTC.

The chain links TRBV30 to TRBJ2-3, with 11 bases that match TRBD1. This CDR3 is built from 16 residues. CDR1 is GTSNPN and CDR2 is SVGIG in the germline V gene (reference sequence). The trim removed 5 bases at V and 3 bases at J, leaving 10 bases unmatched. The chain's CDR3 is CAWSPGQGGITDTQYF. CDR3 in DNA: TGTGCCTGGTCCCCGGGACAGGGGGGCATAACAGATACGCAGTATTTT.

This clone was observed once. The chain joins TRBV7-3 to TRBJ2-5, with D perhaps matching TRBD1 (6 bases). V lost 2 bases and J 3 bases, leaving 13 bases between the germline ends. The germline CDR1 and CDR2 sequences are SGHTA and FQGTGA. CDR3 length: 15 amino acids. DNA for the CDR3: TGTGCCAGCAGCTTAGAAGGCTACAGGGAAGAGACCCAGTACTTC. This codes for CASSLEGYREETQYF.

The chain links TRBV4-3 to TRBJ2-7; TRBD1 matches at 7 bases. Germline V gene data show CDR1 as LGHNA and CDR2 as YSLEER. With 3 bases clipped from V and 7 bases from J, the junction kept 3 bases outside the gene matches. The CDR3 spans 12 residues. DNA for the CDR3: TGCGCCAGCAGCCAGGGACAGTTGGAGCAGTACTTC. It specifies CASSQGQLEQYF.

This clone was found a few times. The chain uses TRBV9 and TRBJ1-1, with a tentative D call TRBD1 (5 bases). Trimming took off 4 bases at V and 8 bases at J, with 21 bases between the two ends. Per the germline V gene, CDR1 is SGDLS and CDR2 is YYNGEE. The CDR3 has 15 amino acids. CDR3 sequence (DNA): TGTGCCAGCAGCCCCTCAGCCGGGACCCCTTTGGAAGCTTTCTTT. Encoded protein: CASSPSAGTPLEAFF.

This clone was seen many times. This chain links TRBV6-1 with TRBJ2-2; 9 nucleotides line up with TRBD1. The CDR3 consists of 16 residues. Germline CDR1 MNHNS, CDR2 SASEGT. Germline trimming cut 4 bases from V and 2 bases from J; bases unmatched to any gene: 5. The DNA of the CDR3 is TGTGCCAGCAGTGCCATACAGGGGGCTAACACCGGGGAGCTGTTTTTT. Translated, it gives CASSAIQGANTGELFF.

A note on this clone: A much larger clone lies a single base off, so this may be a read error. The chain uses TRBV27 and TRBJ2-3, with 10 bases lining up with TRBD1. The CDR3 is made up of 15 amino acids. After removal of 2 bases from V and 2 bases from J, the junction contained 1 base not matched to a gene. Per germline, CDR1 MNHEY and CDR2 SMNVEV (reference sequence). CDR3 in amino acids: CASSLGTGDTDTQYF. Written as DNA, the CDR3 is TGTGCCAGCAGTTTAGGGACAGGGGACACAGATACGCAGTATTTT.

The chain has TRBV2 and TRBJ1-5; D possibly corresponds to TRBD1 (6 bases). Trimming took 3 bases from V and 0 from J, leaving 9 bases between them. The CDR3 totals 15 residues. Germline assignment: CDR1 SNHLY and CDR2 FYNNEI. The CDR3 here is CASSEGQYSNQPQHF. The CDR3, as DNA: TGTGCCAGCAGTGAGGGACAATATAGCAATCAGCCCCAGCATTTT.

This clone was recorded many times. The identical CDR3 is also encoded by other nucleotide sequences in the sample. V gene TRBV5-6 combines with J gene TRBJ1-5, with unresolved D. V was clipped by 2 bases and J by 2 bases, with 14 bases between them. This CDR3 is built from 16 residues. Germline V gives CDR1 SGHDT, CDR2 YYEEEE. The CDR3 nucleotides are TGTGCCAGCAGCTTAGGTGCGGGCGGTGGCAATCAGCCCCAGCATTTT. Its protein product is CASSLGAGGGNQPQHF.

The rearrangement links TRBV27 to TRBJ2-1, with 8 bases fitting TRBD2. The CDR3 length is 15 residues. The germline V gene encodes CDR1 MNHEY and CDR2 SMNVEV (reference sequence). Germline trimming cut 4 bases from V and 7 bases from J; bases unmatched to any gene: 9. The CDR3 coding sequence is TGTGCCAGCAGTTCGCGGGGGGCCAGATTTAATGAGCAGTTCTTC. This sequence encodes CASSSRGARFNEQFF.

The J gene is TRBJ2-3, the V gene TRBV30; the D is unclear. The CDR3 consists of 14 residues. The V end lost 3 bases, the J end lost 4 bases, and 14 bases lay between the germline ends. Germline V lookup: CDR1 GTSNPN, CDR2 SVGIG (reference sequence). Written as DNA, the CDR3 is TGTGCCTGGAGCGGGTTGGGATCTCCAGATACGCAGTATTTT. Protein product: CAWSGLGSPDTQYF.

This clone was counted only a few times. The rearrangement links TRBV27 to TRBJ1-1, with D possibly matching TRBD1 (5 bases). This CDR3 region has 14 residues. The V and J ends lost 4 bases and 5 bases respectively, with 14 bases between them. The germline V gene encodes CDR1 MNHEY and CDR2 SMNVEV (reference sequence). The CDR3 region is CASSSTGGWTEAFF. For the CDR3, the DNA is TGTGCCAGCAGTTCTACTGGGGGTTGGACTGAAGCTTTCTTT.

The chain links TRBV5-4 to TRBJ1-2; weak D call: TRBD1 (5 bases). The V gene's germline CDR1 is SGHNT and CDR2 YYREEE (reference sequence). Trimming pared 2 bases from V and 0 bases from J, leaving 14 bases between. CDR3 length equals 16 residues. Here the CDR3 DNA reads TGTGCCAGCAGCTTAGCGGGGGTCCAGGCTAACTATGGCTACACCTTC. Amino acids: CASSLAGVQANYGYTF. Full variable domain (outside the CDR3, taken from reference TRBV5-4 and TRBJ1-2): ETGVTQSPTHLIKTRGQQVTLRCSSQSGHNTVSWYQQALGQGPQFIFQYYREEENGRGNFPPRFSGLQFPNYSSELNVNALELDDSALYLCASSLAGVQANYGYTFGSGTRLTVV.

The J gene is TRBJ2-1, the V gene TRBV30; 10 positions agree with TRBD2. V dropped 3 bases and J dropped 8; count of bases not matched to a gene: 10. Germline V gene lookup returns CDR1 GTSNPN and CDR2 SVGIG (reference sequence). The CDR3 is made up of 15 amino acids. The CDR3 DNA reads TGTGCCTGGAGCGTCACTAGCGGGGTCAACGATGAGCAGTTCTTC. This gives the protein CAWSVTSGVNDEQFF.

This clone was observed a few times. The chain uses TRBV13 and TRBJ2-1; 10 nucleotides line up with TRBD1. The germline V gene encodes CDR1 PRHDT and CDR2 FYEKMQ (reference sequence). After removal of 4 bases from V and 2 bases from J, the junction contained 5 bases not matched to a gene. The CDR3 loop spans 16 amino acids. Written as DNA, the CDR3 is TGTGCCAGCAGCTCGATTGGGACAGGGGCCTACAATGAGCAGTTCTTC. This codes for CASSSIGTGAYNEQFF. Supplemented by reference TRBV13 and TRBJ2-1, the full variable domain reads AAGVIQSPRHLIKEKRETATLKCYPIPRHDTVYWYQQGPGQDPQFLISFYEKMQSDKGSIPDRFSAQQFSDYHSELNMSSLELGDSALYFCASSSIGTGAYNEQFFGPGTRLTVL.

This clone showed up just a few times. The chain has TRBV7-9 and TRBJ2-7, with D perhaps matching TRBD1 or TRBD2 (7 bases each). This CDR3 comprises 13 residues. Germline-derived CDR1 and CDR2 are SEHNR and FQNEAQ (reference sequence). The V end lost 11 bases, the J end lost 0 bases, and 14 bases lay between the germline ends. CDR3 sequence reads: CASRGGLSYEQYF. For the CDR3, the DNA is TGTGCCTCCAGGGGGGGCCTCTCCTACGAGCAGTACTTC.

The rearrangement links TRBV5-6 to TRBJ2-1; D may be TRBD1 (6 bases). Germline V gives CDR1 SGHDT, CDR2 YYEEEE. The CDR3 extends over 13 amino acids. V dropped 7 bases and J dropped 7 bases, with 15 bases sitting between them. The CDR3 is CASAPVQGNEQFF. The CDR3, as DNA: TGTGCCAGCGCTCCAGTCCAGGGGAATGAGCAGTTCTTC.

The rearrangement uses TRBV29-1 and TRBJ2-2; possibly TRBD1 or TRBD2 for D (5 bases each). The CDR3 totals 12 residues. V was shortened by 6 bases and J by 4 bases, with 9 bases between the two germline ends. CDR1 and CDR2 (germline): SQVTM, ANQGSEA. CDR3 protein: CSVQGVTGELFF. The CDR3, as DNA: TGCAGCGTCCAGGGAGTCACCGGGGAGCTGTTTTTT.

Only a few counts were recorded for this clone. This chain joins TRBV7-9 and TRBJ2-5; D remains unclear. The germline gives CDR1 SEHNR, CDR2 FQNEAQ (reference sequence). V was shortened by 4 bases and J by 4 bases, with 13 bases between the two germline ends. The CDR3 runs to 14 residues. DNA for the CDR3: TGTGCCAGCAGCTCACCGGAGTCGTTAGAGACCCAGTACTTC. Encoded protein: CASSSPESLETQYF.

The chain carries TRBV27 and TRBJ2-7, with TRBD1 matching 9 bases. V shed 7 bases and J 4 bases; nucleotides not matched to a gene: 5. From germline, CDR1 is MNHEY and CDR2 SMNVEV (reference sequence). This CDR3 contains 13 residues. CDR3 amino acids: CASTGTGIYEQYF. CDR3 coding DNA: TGTGCCAGCACCGGGACAGGGATTTACGAGCAGTACTTC.

CDR3 residues: CSADSETSTDTQYF. CDR3 DNA: TGCAGCGCGGACAGCGAGACTAGCACAGATACGCAGTATTTT. The chain carries TRBV29-1 and TRBJ2-3; a possible D gene is TRBD1 (6 bases). The germline V gene encodes CDR1 SQVTM and CDR2 ANQGSEA. Trimming removed 7 bases at V and 0 bases at J, with 14 bases between. The CDR3 is made up of 14 amino acids.

This clone occurred a few times. The V and J genes are TRBV27 and TRBJ2-2; TRBD1 aligns across 9 bases. V shed 5 bases, J shed 6 bases, and the junction held 7 bases outside the gene matches. The germline CDR1 and CDR2 sequences are MNHEY and SMNVEV (reference sequence). The CDR3 contains 15 residues. As DNA, the CDR3 is TGTGCCAGCAGTCCCGGACAGGGGTGGTCCGGGGAGCTGTTTTTT. As protein: CASSPGQGWSGELFF.

This clone showed up just once. V is TRBV27 and J is TRBJ2-7; tentative D call: TRBD1 (5 bases). The CDR3 is 13 amino acids. CDR1 is MNHEY, CDR2 SMNVEV, per germline (reference sequence). The V end was cut by 0 bases, the J end by 6 bases, with 9 bases between. The CDR3 sequence: CASSLSRVAEQYF. CDR3 bases: TGTGCCAGCAGTTTATCCAGGGTCGCCGAGCAGTACTTC.

The chain is built from TRBV7-9 and TRBJ1-2, with 8 bases lining up with TRBD1. Germline V gene data show CDR1 as SEHNR and CDR2 as FQNEAQ (reference sequence). V lost 5 bases to trimming and J lost 6 bases; unmatched junction nucleotides: 5. The CDR3 has 13 amino acids. This CDR3 reads CASSRQGADGYTF. The DNA for the CDR3 is TGTGCCAGCAGCAGGCAGGGGGCGGATGGCTACACCTTC.

The chain uses TRBV6-1 and TRBJ1-1, with 7 bases aligning to TRBD1. After removal of 5 bases from V and 5 bases from J, the junction contained 5 bases not matched to a gene. The CDR3 runs 13 residues. The V gene's germline CDR1 is MNHNS and CDR2 SASEGT. Here the CDR3 reads CASSWDRGTEAFF. CDR3 nucleotide sequence: TGTGCCAGCAGTTGGGACAGAGGGACTGAAGCTTTCTTT.

The chain uses TRBV27 and TRBJ1-1; 7 nucleotides match TRBD1. This CDR3 spans 12 amino acids. Germline CDR1 is MNHEY and CDR2 is SMNVEV (reference sequence). The trim removed 6 bases at V and 7 bases at J, leaving 5 bases unmatched. In nucleotides, the CDR3 is TGTGCCAGCAGCCAGACAGGGCGTGAAGCTTTCTTT. This sequence encodes CASSQTGREAFF.

The chain employs TRBV5-4 and TRBJ1-2; no definite D call. CDR3 length equals 14 residues. The V and J ends lost 4 bases and 4 bases respectively, with 14 bases between them. The germline V gene encodes CDR1 SGHNT and CDR2 YYREEE (reference sequence). CDR3 residues: CASSHGEEVYGYTF. The CDR3 coding sequence is TGTGCCAGCAGCCACGGCGAGGAGGTCTATGGCTACACCTTC.

The chain employs TRBV7-8 and TRBJ2-3; 11 bases map to TRBD2. V trimming: 5 bases; J trimming: 4 bases; junction bases outside the gene matches: 11. CDR3 length: 17 amino acids. Per germline, CDR1 SGHVS and CDR2 FQNEAQ. The CDR3 spells CASSPTLAGGWPDTQYF. CDR3 coding DNA: TGTGCCAGCAGCCCCACTCTAGCGGGGGGTTGGCCAGATACGCAGTATTTT.